The text below deals with one T cell receptor beta chain. During its preparation, the TCRbeta library received unique molecular identifiers. One entry per CDR3 protein, called by TCRdb with MiXCR from the PCR reads. This sample has roughly 500,000 distinct CDR3 sequences, with 30% to 35% found just once. This entry is derived from a study of T-cell reconstitution after alpha-beta-depleted transplantation in children. This CDR3 is 12 amino acids long. CDR1 SQVTM and CDR2 ANQGSEA come from the germline V gene. V shed 3 bases and J shed 5 bases, with 9 bases lying between them. This sequence joins TRBV29-1 and TRBJ2-3, with D perhaps TRBD1 (6 bases). This specimen was PBMCs from the stem cell graft donor, taken from the stem cell graft. The sequence derives from a human donor who donated a stem cell graft to a child with aplastic anemia. The CDR3 protein is CSVDQGRDTQYF. In DNA form, the CDR3 reads TGCAGCGTTGATCAGGGGAGAGATACGCAGTATTTT.